The T cell receptor (beta chain) under discussion was sequenced for a study of T cell changes during pregnancy in multiple sclerosis. The V gene end was trimmed by 5 bases and the J gene end by 2 bases; junction bases not matched to a gene: 19. Per the germline V gene, CDR1 is SGHDN and CDR2 is FVKESK. The CDR3 runs to 20 residues. Clones were sequenced by immunoSEQ multiplex PCR, and TCRdb holds only the in-frame ones, with some missing. The top ten clones hold roughly 3% of a sample with tens of thousands of clones, 92% of them seen once. The TCR sequence derives from a female donor in good health, enrolled as a control in a pregnancy study. The chain links TRBV14 to TRBJ2-1, with 9 bases matching TRBD2. Sequencing used peripheral blood, obtained in the third trimester of pregnancy. This CDR3 is CASSLSRASGTLRAYNEQFF. In DNA form, the CDR3 reads TGTGCCAGCAGCTTATCTCGGGCTAGCGGGACCCTTAGGGCCTACAATGAGCAGTTCTTC.